The present T cell receptor (beta chain) was sequenced within a study of Ad26.COV2.S vaccination and SARS-CoV-2 variants. Overall study results and limits: Possible underestimation of total T cell responses by the TCR breadth and depth analyses was noted.

Looked up from germline, CDR1 is MNHEY and CDR2 is SVGAGI. Trimming shortened V by 6 bases and J by 2 bases, and 14 bases separated the two germline ends. The CDR3 spans 14 residues. Sequenced by immunoSEQ multiplex PCR; TCRdb stores in-frame clones only, minus some. The profile shows around 340,000 clones, less than 90% of them singletons. This clone was picked up many times. Its specificity is not known. The treatment denotes: some 20 received Ad26.COV2.S at low or high dose, single or two shots; five or six received placebo; per-sample allocation not given. All samples were drawn on day 63, counting from the first vaccine or placebo injection.

This TCR was sampled from a person between 18 and 59 years old who received the Ad26.COV2.S COVID-19 vaccine or a placebo. This chain uses TRBV6-5 with TRBJ2-7; maybe TRBD1 (7 bases). Specimen: peripheral blood, collected in a trial of Ad26.COV2.S vaccine versus placebo. The CDR3 nucleotides are TGTGCCAGCAGCTCCCAGGGGGGAGCCTACGAGCAGTACTTC. Translation gives CASSSQGGAYEQYF.